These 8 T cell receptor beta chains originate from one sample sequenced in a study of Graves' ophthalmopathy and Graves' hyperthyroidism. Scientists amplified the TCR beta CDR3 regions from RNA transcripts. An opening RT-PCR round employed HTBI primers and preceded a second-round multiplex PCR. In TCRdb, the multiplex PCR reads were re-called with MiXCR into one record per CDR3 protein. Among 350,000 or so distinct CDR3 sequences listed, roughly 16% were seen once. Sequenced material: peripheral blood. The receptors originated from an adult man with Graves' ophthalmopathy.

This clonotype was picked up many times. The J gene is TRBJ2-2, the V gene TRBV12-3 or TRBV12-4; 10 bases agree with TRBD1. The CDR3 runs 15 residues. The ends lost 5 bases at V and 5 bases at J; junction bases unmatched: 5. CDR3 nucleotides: TGTGCCAGCAGTCCCGGGACAGGGGATACCGGGGAGCTGTTTTTT. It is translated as CASSPGTGDTGELFF.

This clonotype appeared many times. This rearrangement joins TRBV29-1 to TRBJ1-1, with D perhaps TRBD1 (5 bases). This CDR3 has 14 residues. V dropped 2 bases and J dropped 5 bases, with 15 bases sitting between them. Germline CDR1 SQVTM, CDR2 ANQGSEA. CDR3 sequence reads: CSVEQGTLGTEAFF. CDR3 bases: TGCAGCGTTGAACAGGGAACTTTAGGGACTGAAGCTTTCTTT.

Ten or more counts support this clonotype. CDR3 amino acids: CASSELSGYTF. As DNA, the CDR3 is TGTGCCAGCAGTGAATTGTCGGGCTACACCTTC. The chain is built from TRBV6-1 and TRBJ1-2; no reliable D call. This CDR3 has 11 residues. Germline loops: CDR1 MNHNS, CDR2 SASEGT. The V end lost 2 bases, the J end lost 8 bases, and 6 bases lay between the germline ends.

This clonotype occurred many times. The CDR3 coding sequence is TGTGCCAGCAGCTTAGCCCCGCGGACAGGGAATGGCTACACCTTC. Translating it yields CASSLAPRTGNGYTF. V is TRBV7-2 and J is TRBJ1-2, with 8 positions matching TRBD1. Looked up from germline, CDR1 is SGHTA and CDR2 is FQGNSA. After removal of 0 bases from V and 6 bases from J, the junction contained 6 bases not matched to a gene. The CDR3 covers 15 residues.

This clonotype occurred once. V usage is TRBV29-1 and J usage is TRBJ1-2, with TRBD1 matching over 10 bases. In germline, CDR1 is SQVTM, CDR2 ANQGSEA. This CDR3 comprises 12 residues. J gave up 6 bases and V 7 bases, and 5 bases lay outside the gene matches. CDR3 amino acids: CSAWDRGNGYTF. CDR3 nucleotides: TGCAGCGCATGGGACAGGGGAAATGGCTACACCTTC. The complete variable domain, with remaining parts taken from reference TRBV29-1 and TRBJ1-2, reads SAVISQKPSRDICQRGTSLTIQCQVDSQVTMMFWYRQQPGQSLTLIATANQGSEATYESGFVIDKFPISRPNLTFSTLTVSNMSPEDSSIYLCSAWDRGNGYTFGSGTRLTVV.

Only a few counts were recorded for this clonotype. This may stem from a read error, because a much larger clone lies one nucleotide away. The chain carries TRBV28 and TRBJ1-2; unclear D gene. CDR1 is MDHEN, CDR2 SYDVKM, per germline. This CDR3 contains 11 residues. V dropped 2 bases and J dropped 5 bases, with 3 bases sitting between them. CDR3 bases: TGTGCCAGCAGTTTAACATATGGCTACACCTTC. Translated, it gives CASSLTYGYTF.

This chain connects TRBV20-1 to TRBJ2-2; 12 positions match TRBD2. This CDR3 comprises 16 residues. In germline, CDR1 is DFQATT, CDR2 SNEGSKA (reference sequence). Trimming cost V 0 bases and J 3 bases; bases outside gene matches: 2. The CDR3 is CSARDLAGGDTGELFF. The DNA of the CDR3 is TGCAGTGCTAGAGACCTAGCGGGAGGGGACACCGGGGAGCTGTTTTTT.

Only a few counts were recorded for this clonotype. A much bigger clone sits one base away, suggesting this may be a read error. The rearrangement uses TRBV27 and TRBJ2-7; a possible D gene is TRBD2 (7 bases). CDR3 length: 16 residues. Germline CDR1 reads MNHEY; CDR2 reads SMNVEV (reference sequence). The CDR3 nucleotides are TGTGCCATCAGTTTAGGGGCCGGAGGGGGGGGCTACGAGCAGTACTTC. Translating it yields CAISLGAGGGGYEQYF.